Each of the 31 T cell receptor beta chains below was sequenced from the same sample in a study of T cells in Graves' hyperthyroidism and ophthalmopathy (dated by TCRdb to the late 2010s). The receptor library was made with multiplex PCR. Sequencing was carried out with an Illumina HiSeq 2000. The TCR beta CDR3 regions were amplified from the RNA transcripts. For the first round of RT-PCR on the TCR CDR3, the HTBI primer set was used together with the Qiagen OneStep RT-PCR kit. The raw public data were reprocessed by TCRdb itself: fastp quality trimming at Q25, MiXCR clonotype calling, in-frame beta chains only. Under each unique CDR3 protein, matching rows form one entry showing the most common genes and DNA. This sample comprises under 300,000 distinct CDR3 sequences, less than 30% of them detected only once. The ten largest clonotypes hold roughly 24% of the sample. Sequencing used blood. Receptors originate from a man in his forties with Graves' hyperthyroidism that later progressed to Graves' ophthalmopathy.

V is TRBV6-1 and J is TRBJ1-2; 8 nucleotides match TRBD1. This CDR3 is 14 amino acids long. The V gene's germline CDR1 is MNHNS and CDR2 SASEGT. Germline trimming cut 6 bases from V and 4 bases from J; bases unmatched to any gene: 7. In nucleotides, the CDR3 is TGTGCCAGCAGCTCTGACAGGGGCCTCTATGGCTACACCTTC. It yields the protein CASSSDRGLYGYTF.

This clonotype was detected ten times or more. V gene TRBV30 combines with J gene TRBJ2-5; D may be TRBD1 or TRBD2 (5 bases each). CDR3 length: 15 amino acids. Germline loops: CDR1 GTSNPN, CDR2 SVGIG (reference sequence). With 5 bases removed from V and 3 bases from J, the gap between germline ends came to 19 bases. The DNA for the CDR3 is TGTGCCTGGTCCCTAAGGGGAGTAGCGAAAGAGACCCAGTACTTC. It is translated as CAWSLRGVAKETQYF.

This clonotype was picked up many times. The chain carries TRBV24-1 and TRBJ1-6; tentatively, D is TRBD1 (6 bases). Germline assignment: CDR1 KGHDR and CDR2 SFDVKD. V lost 5 bases and J lost 8, with 15 bases in between. The length of the CDR3 is 15 residues. This chain's CDR3 is CATSAPDSPHSPLHF. The CDR3 DNA is TGTGCCACCAGTGCCCCGGACAGTCCCCATTCACCCCTCCACTTT.

The rearrangement uses TRBV24-1 and TRBJ2-7, with 9 bases matching TRBD1. The CDR3 has 13 residues. Trimming took 5 bases from V and 5 from J; bases not matched to a gene: 3. The germline gives CDR1 KGHDR, CDR2 SFDVKD. The CDR3 protein is CATSAGQGHEQYF. CDR3 DNA: TGTGCCACCAGTGCGGGACAGGGCCACGAGCAGTACTTC.

This chain joins TRBV30 and TRBJ2-7, with D tentatively TRBD2 (5 bases). CDR1 is GTSNPN and CDR2 is SVGIG in the germline V gene (reference sequence). The V and J ends lost 3 bases and 6 bases respectively, with 12 bases between them. This CDR3 region has 12 residues. CDR3 nucleotides: TGTGCCTGGAGACAGCCGGGGAGCGAGCAGTACTTC. Protein: CAWRQPGSEQYF. Filled out from reference TRBV30 and TRBJ2-7, the complete variable domain reads SQTIHQWPATLVQPVGSPLSLECTVEGTSNPNLYWYRQAAGRGLQLLFYSVGIGQISSEVPQNLSASRPQDRQFILSSKKLLLSDSGFYLCAWRQPGSEQYFGPGTRLTVT.

This clonotype was seen once. This rearrangement joins TRBV28 to TRBJ2-7; 8 positions match TRBD1. The CDR3 spans 16 residues. Germline assignment: CDR1 MDHEN and CDR2 SYDVKM. V lost 4 bases to trimming and J lost 2 bases; unmatched junction nucleotides: 10. The CDR3 sequence is CASSSSTGTGTYEQYF. For the CDR3, the DNA is TGTGCCAGCAGTTCGTCCACCGGGACAGGAACCTACGAGCAGTACTTC.

This clonotype was counted ten times or more. The rearrangement links TRBV27 to TRBJ1-2, with D possibly matching TRBD1 (5 bases). Germline V gene lookup returns CDR1 MNHEY and CDR2 SMNVEV (reference sequence). V was trimmed by 4 bases and J by 7 bases, leaving 10 bases between them. The CDR3 covers 12 residues. CDR3 in DNA: TGTGCCAGCAGTTCCGGCGGGGGTGGCTACACCTTC. Translating gives CASSSGGGGYTF.

This clonotype was observed at least ten times. This chain uses TRBV5-1 with TRBJ2-7, with D tentatively TRBD2 (6 bases). CDR3 size: 14 residues. Trimming pared 4 bases from V and 2 bases from J, leaving 13 bases between. Germline CDR1 and CDR2: SGHRS and YFSETQ. DNA for the CDR3: TGCGCCAGCAGCGGAGGGACTTCAACCTACGAGCAGTACTTC. Translating gives CASSGGTSTYEQYF.

The chain uses TRBV19 and TRBJ2-7, with 7 bases identical to TRBD2. CDR3 length: 14 residues. V gave up 3 bases and J gave up 3 bases; unmatched junction bases: 5. The germline V gene encodes CDR1 LNHDA and CDR2 SQIVND (reference sequence). The CDR3 region is CASSMVLAVYEQYF. The CDR3, as DNA: TGTGCCAGTAGTATGGTCCTAGCGGTCTACGAGCAGTACTTC.

This clonotype was seen many times. The V call is TRBV5-1, the J call TRBJ1-2, with D possibly being TRBD1 (6 bases). This CDR3 is built from 14 residues. Germline values: CDR1 SGHRS, CDR2 YFSETQ. Trimming left V 0 bases short and J 7 bases short, with 13 bases between. CDR3 nucleotide sequence: TGCGCCAGCAGCTTGGTTAGAGGACAGCTTGGCTACACCTTC. It is translated as CASSLVRGQLGYTF.

This clonotype was observed at least ten times. This chain connects TRBV29-1 to TRBJ1-3, with D unresolved. The CDR3 totals 12 residues. With 6 bases removed from V and 0 bases from J, the gap between germline ends came to 6 bases. Germline CDR1 is SQVTM and CDR2 is ANQGSEA. In nucleotides, the CDR3 is TGCAGCGTAGCAAACTCTGGAAACACCATATATTTT. Translated, it gives CSVANSGNTIYF. Full variable domain (remainder filled in from reference TRBV29-1 and TRBJ1-3): SAVISQKPSRDICQRGTSLTIQCQVDSQVTMMFWYRQQPGQSLTLIATANQGSEATYESGFVIDKFPISRPNLTFSTLTVSNMSPEDSSIYLCSVANSGNTIYFGEGSWLTVV.

The chain is built from TRBV12-3 or TRBV12-4 and TRBJ2-7; TRBD1 matches 9 bases. Trimming cost V 6 bases and J 4 bases; bases outside gene matches: 7. The CDR3 is made up of 14 amino acids. As DNA, the CDR3 is TGTGCCAGCAGCCTGACAGGGGGTCAATACGAGCAGTACTTC. Its protein product is CASSLTGGQYEQYF.

This clonotype was seen ten or more times. Given a much more abundant clone one base away, this may be a read error. The gene calls are TRBV28 and TRBJ2-2, with D perhaps TRBD2 (6 bases). The CDR3 length is 15 residues. The germline V gene has CDR1 MDHEN and CDR2 SYDVKM. CDR3 protein: CASSFGGPITEELFF. The CDR3 DNA is TGTGCCAGCAGTTTTGGAGGGCCCATCACCGAGGAGCTGTTTTTT.

Ten or more counts support this clonotype. The rearrangement links TRBV5-1 to TRBJ2-7, with TRBD2 identical over 9 bases. Germline V lookup: CDR1 SGHRS, CDR2 YFSETQ. The CDR3 extends over 15 amino acids. V shed 7 bases, J shed 0 bases, and the junction held 8 bases outside the gene matches. The CDR3 DNA sequence: TGCGCCAGCCGGACTAGCGCCTCCAGCTCCTACGAGCAGTACTTC. This encodes CASRTSASSSYEQYF.

The chain couples TRBV5-1 to TRBJ2-2, with 7 bases aligning to TRBD1. Trimming cost V 9 bases and J 1 base; bases outside gene matches: 6. Germline V lookup: CDR1 SGHRS, CDR2 YFSETQ. The CDR3 spans 14 residues. As DNA, the CDR3 is TGCGCCACCGCCAGGGGGTGGAACACCGGGGAGCTGTTTTTT. This encodes CATARGWNTGELFF.

The gene calls are TRBV2 and TRBJ2-7, with TRBD2 matching 7 bases. J lost 2 bases, V lost 11 bases, and 3 bases had no gene match. The CDR3 sequence is 11 residues long. Germline lookup yields CDR1 SNHLY and CDR2 FYNNEI. The CDR3, as DNA: TGTGCCGGTGGGAGGGCCTACGAGCAGTACTTC. It specifies CAGGRAYEQYF.

This clonotype was recorded many times. This sequence joins TRBV11-2 and TRBJ1-3; D unclear. The CDR3 length is 11 residues. Per germline, CDR1 SGHAT and CDR2 FQNNGV. V lost 6 bases, J lost 4 bases, and 4 bases lay in between. The CDR3 is CASRDGNTIYF. The CDR3 nucleotides read TGTGCCAGCAGAGACGGAAACACCATATATTTT.

This clonotype was picked up a small number of times. The rearrangement joins TRBV20-1 to TRBJ1-1; no definite D call. CDR1 is DFQATT and CDR2 is SNEGSKA in the germline V gene (reference sequence). With 2 bases removed from V and 7 bases from J, the gap between germline ends came to 8 bases. The CDR3 sequence is 11 residues long. The CDR3 loop reads CSARPDGEAFF. The CDR3 DNA sequence: TGCAGTGCTAGACCCGACGGTGAAGCTTTCTTT.

The rearrangement uses TRBV7-2 and TRBJ2-5, with no clear D. CDR1 is SGHTA, CDR2 FQGNSA, per germline. V was shortened by 8 bases and J by 2 bases, with 12 bases between the two germline ends. This CDR3 has 13 amino acids. The CDR3 sequence: CASGQSVQETQYF. The CDR3 DNA sequence: TGTGCCAGCGGGCAGTCGGTGCAAGAGACCCAGTACTTC.

This chain links TRBV2 with TRBJ1-1, with 7 bases fitting TRBD1. V lost 3 bases and J lost 4; bases outside the gene matches: 8. The CDR3 totals 15 residues. Germline CDR1 is SNHLY and CDR2 is FYNNEI. CDR3 sequence: CASSDRQGGGTEAFF. Here the CDR3 DNA reads TGTGCCAGCAGTGACCGACAGGGTGGAGGCACTGAAGCTTTCTTT.

This clonotype appeared many times. The V and J genes are TRBV11-1 and TRBJ2-5; tentatively, D is TRBD1 (5 bases). Between the trimmed V and J ends, which lost 2 bases and 2 bases, there was a span of 18 bases. CDR3 size: 17 residues. Germline assignment: CDR1 SGHAT and CDR2 FQDESV (reference sequence). CDR3 loop: CASSLPQDTMNQETQYF. The CDR3 nucleotides are TGTGCCAGCAGCTTACCGCAGGACACAATGAATCAAGAGACCCAGTACTTC.

This clonotype has at least ten counts. The chain recombines TRBV28 with TRBJ2-7; possibly TRBD2 for D (6 bases). Germline V lookup: CDR1 MDHEN, CDR2 SYDVKM. This CDR3 region has 15 residues. V lost 6 bases to trimming and J lost 7 bases, with 22 bases between them. The CDR3 sequence is CASSHRSPREREQYF. The CDR3 region has the DNA TGTGCCAGCAGCCACCGGTCCCCGCGGGAAAGAGAGCAGTACTTC.

The genes are TRBV27 and TRBJ2-2; 7 bases agree with TRBD2. The CDR3 sequence is 16 residues long. Germline V gene lookup returns CDR1 MNHEY and CDR2 SMNVEV (reference sequence). With 5 bases clipped from V and 0 bases from J, the junction kept 6 bases outside the gene matches. As DNA, the CDR3 is TGTGCCAGCAGTAAAGCGGGGCCCTCGAACACCGGGGAGCTGTTTTTT. Its translation is CASSKAGPSNTGELFF.

The chain is built from TRBV12-3 or TRBV12-4 and TRBJ1-5; 12 nucleotides line up with TRBD1. There are 17 residues in the CDR3. V was pared by 4 bases and J by 1 base, with 5 bases of the junction left unmatched. The CDR3 protein is CASSSGTGGRSNQPQHF. In DNA, the CDR3 is TGTGCCAGCAGTTCCGGGACAGGGGGCAGGAGCAATCAGCCCCAGCATTTT.

This clonotype showed up many times. This chain connects TRBV7-9 to TRBJ2-7; possible D gene TRBD2, 6 bases. Germline V gene sequence: CDR1 SEHNR, CDR2 FQNEAQ (reference sequence). V was clipped by 4 bases and J by 5 bases, with 15 bases between them. There are 14 residues in the CDR3. The CDR3 region is CASSSRGGWHEQYF. The CDR3 nucleotides are TGTGCCAGCAGCTCTAGGGGAGGTTGGCACGAGCAGTACTTC.

This clonotype was recorded at least ten times. The gene calls are TRBV19 and TRBJ2-7, with D uncertain. The CDR3 runs to 15 residues. Germline-derived CDR1 and CDR2 are LNHDA and SQIVND (reference sequence). V was clipped by 1 base and J by 2 bases, with 12 bases between them. As DNA, the CDR3 is TGTGCCAGTAGTATAGCTGGCGCAAGGACCTACGAGCAGTACTTC. This gives the protein CASSIAGARTYEQYF.

This clonotype has at least ten counts. The chain has TRBV28 and TRBJ2-7; D is ambiguous. The CDR3 spans 12 residues. Germline-derived CDR1 and CDR2 are MDHEN and SYDVKM. The V end was cut by 3 bases, the J end by 6 bases, with 9 bases between. CDR3 DNA: TGTGCCAGCAGTTTGGGGTTCGGCGAGCAGTACTTC. This sequence encodes CASSLGFGEQYF.

This rearrangement joins TRBV28 to TRBJ1-2; no clear D. V was trimmed by 10 bases and J by 7 bases, leaving 13 bases between them. The CDR3 spans 11 residues. In germline, CDR1 is MDHEN, CDR2 SYDVKM. The CDR3 region has the DNA TGTGCCATCTCAGCCCCGCGTGGCTACACCTTC. It codes for CAISAPRGYTF.

This clonotype was counted at least ten times. The chain is built from TRBV5-1 and TRBJ2-2; no firm D call. V dropped 0 bases and J dropped 2 bases, with 8 bases sitting between them. The CDR3 loop spans 15 amino acids. CDR1 and CDR2 (germline): SGHRS, YFSETQ. The CDR3 nucleotides read TGCGCCAGCAGCTTGGCCCTGGCCAACACCGGGGAGCTGTTTTTT. Translated, it gives CASSLALANTGELFF.

This clonotype was picked up many times. CDR3 region: CASSFQGGATLIETQYF. CDR3 bases: TGTGCCAGCAGCTTCCAGGGAGGGGCGACACTTATAGAGACCCAGTACTTC. This chain uses TRBV11-2 with TRBJ2-5, with TRBD2 matching 7 bases. V was pared by 3 bases and J by 4 bases, with 14 bases of the junction left unmatched. This CDR3 has 17 residues. In germline, CDR1 is SGHAT, CDR2 FQNNGV.

In this sample, this clonotype turned up many times. CDR3: CASSLTISYEQYF. The CDR3 DNA reads TGTGCCAGCAGTTTGACAATCTCCTACGAGCAGTACTTC. The chain combines TRBV12-3 or TRBV12-4 with TRBJ2-7; D is undetermined. Trimming took 3 bases from V and 0 from J, leaving 6 bases between them. The CDR3 runs to 13 residues.